This TCR beta chain was captured by sequencing in a study of technical replicates of blood from a handful of donors. V lost 2 bases to trimming and J lost 9 bases, with 11 bases between them. In germline, CDR1 is SQVTM, CDR2 ANQGSEA. The CDR3 runs to 12 residues. Using immunoSEQ multiplex PCR, the repertoire was profiled, and TCRdb retains in-frame clones only, with some absent. The sample contains tens of thousands of clones, about 92% of which appear only once. The rearrangement links TRBV29-1 to TRBJ2-1; possibly TRBD1 for D (5 bases). This receptor was obtained from a human donor in good health. Material for sequencing was T cells isolated from PBMCs. The CDR3 loop reads CSVETGATEQFF. Written as DNA, the CDR3 is TGCAGCGTTGAAACAGGTGCCACTGAGCAGTTCTTC.